The 17 T cell receptor beta chains below come from one sample, sequenced in a study of CXCR3-negative and CXCR3-positive naive CD8 T cells. cDNA libraries for TRB were generated by 5' RACE incorporating UMI labels. After re-calling the 5' RACE reads, TCRdb lists one entry per CDR3 protein, DNA absent. This sample's table has over 80,000 distinct CDR3 sequences. Sequenced input: naive CXCR3- CD8+ T cells from blood. The subset here: CD45RO-CCR7+CD27+CD95- naive CD8+ T cells lacking CXCR3 (TNR3-). Receptors were obtained from a human donor in good health. Some clones in this sample may be carry-over from other donors' samples.

This chain uses TRBV12-3 or TRBV12-4 with TRBJ2-3; lacking DNA, the TRBD1 call made by TCRdb goes unchecked. CDR3 length: 16 amino acids. CDR3: CASKTFTGQGRDTQYF.

The rearrangement joins TRBV29-1 to TRBJ2-5; TCRdb's D call, TRBD1, is unchecked because there is no DNA. The CDR3 covers 17 residues. Per germline, CDR1 SQVTM and CDR2 ANQGSEA. The CDR3 loop is CSANPGGGPTTGETQYF.

The rearrangement uses TRBV9 and TRBJ2-7; absent DNA, TCRdb's TRBD1 call cannot be checked. CDR1 and CDR2 (germline): SGDLS, YYNGEE. The CDR3 covers 14 residues. The CDR3 region is CASSVGTDSYEQYF.

The chain carries TRBV7-2 and TRBJ2-7; there is no DNA to check the TCRdb D call of TRBD1. Germline CDR1 SGHTA, CDR2 FQGNSA. The CDR3 has 14 amino acids. The chain's CDR3 is CASSSGQGHYEQYF.

The V gene is TRBV6-5, the J gene TRBJ1-2; TCRdb gives TRBD1 as the D gene, but with no DNA this cannot be confirmed. CDR1 and CDR2 (germline): MNHEY, SVGAGI. This CDR3 contains 13 residues. CDR3 loop: CASSSTGVGGYTF.

This chain connects TRBV7-6 to TRBJ2-7; TCRdb designates TRBD1, a call that cannot be tested without DNA. Germline assignment: CDR1 SGHVS and CDR2 FNYEAQ. This CDR3 is built from 17 residues. CDR3: CASSIGRTGSETYEQYF.

The chain employs TRBV10-3 and TRBJ2-7. There are 14 residues in the CDR3. Per the germline V gene, CDR1 is ENHRY and CDR2 is SYGVKD. The CDR3 sequence: CAISGQLTSYEQYF.

The chain carries TRBV7-3 and TRBJ2-3. The germline CDR1 and CDR2 sequences are SGHTA and FQGTGA. There are 13 residues in the CDR3. The CDR3 loop reads CASSHPNLDTQYF.

This chain connects TRBV28 to TRBJ2-2; the D gene TCRdb calls, TRBD1, cannot be checked with no DNA. In germline, CDR1 is MDHEN, CDR2 SYDVKM. CDR3 length: 15 amino acids. CDR3 region: CASSSNRVRTGELFF.

The chain employs TRBV6-1 and TRBJ2-7; TCRdb's D call of TRBD1 is untestable without DNA. The CDR3 extends over 14 amino acids. Germline V gene lookup returns CDR1 MNHNS and CDR2 SASEGT. CDR3 amino acids: CASSEVLGGDEQYF.

V usage is TRBV29-1 and J usage is TRBJ1-1. This CDR3 has 14 residues. Looked up from germline, CDR1 is SQVTM and CDR2 is ANQGSEA. The chain's CDR3 is CSVEDEERNTEAFF.

The chain combines TRBV7-9 with TRBJ2-3. This CDR3 region has 15 residues. Germline V gene lookup returns CDR1 SEHNR and CDR2 FQNEAQ (reference sequence). The CDR3: CASIKTNIFTDTQYF. Full variable domain (rest looked up from reference TRBV7-9 and TRBJ2-3): DTGVSQNPRHKITKRGQNVTFRCDPISEHNRLYWYRQTLGQGPEFLTYFQNEAQLEKSRLLSDRFSAERPKGSFSTLEIQRTEQGDSAMYLCASIKTNIFTDTQYFGPGTRLTVL.

The V call is TRBV7-6, the J call TRBJ2-7; TCRdb calls TRBD2, which cannot be checked without DNA. The CDR3 is 15 amino acids. The germline V gene has CDR1 SGHVS and CDR2 FNYEAQ. CDR3 protein: CASSPGLAGEYEQYF.

The chain combines TRBV6-1 with TRBJ2-1; TCRdb reports TRBD1, a call that lacks DNA to check it against. The germline V gene encodes CDR1 MNHNS and CDR2 SASEGT. The CDR3 has 14 amino acids. The CDR3 sequence is CASGWDRGYNEQFF.

This sequence joins TRBV29-1 and TRBJ2-1; TCRdb reports TRBD1, a call that lacks DNA to check it against. The germline V gene has CDR1 SQVTM and CDR2 ANQGSEA. CDR3 length: 13 amino acids. CDR3 sequence: CSVGGGTYNEQFF.

The chain employs TRBV28 and TRBJ2-1. CDR1 MDHEN and CDR2 SYDVKM come from the germline V gene. This CDR3 has 12 residues. CDR3 amino acids: CASSFHPNEQFF.

The chain is built from TRBV11-2 and TRBJ2-1; TCRdb's D gene call, TRBD2, goes unchecked for lack of DNA. Germline assignment: CDR1 SGHAT and CDR2 FQNNGV. CDR3 length equals 13 residues. The CDR3 loop reads CASSLGTSGGQFF.